A single sample is the source of the 23 T cell receptor beta chains below, sequenced in a study of T cells after yellow fever vaccination. MiXCR, run by TCRdb on the 5' RACE reads, gives a single entry per CDR3 protein. The sample lists a few hundred thousand distinct CDR3 sequences, 15% to 20% occurring once. This sample comprised PBMCs, obtained 15 days after the yellow fever booster vaccination. Receptors originate from a man aged 30 to 39 who received the YFV17D yellow fever vaccine.

This clonotype was counted a few times. The chain has TRBV15 and TRBJ2-3, with no clear D. Germline CDR1 and CDR2: LNHNV and YYDKDF (reference sequence). V was cut by 0 bases and J by 5 bases, with 3 bases left in between. The CDR3 sequence is 12 residues long. The CDR3 loop reads CATSRDRDTQYF. Written as DNA, the CDR3 is TGTGCCACCAGCAGAGATAGAGATACGCAGTATTTT.

The chain links TRBV25-1 to TRBJ2-5; no reliable D call. Trimming pared 5 bases from V and 2 bases from J, leaving 12 bases between. The CDR3 has 14 amino acids. The germline gives CDR1 MGHDK, CDR2 SYGVNS. The CDR3 region has the DNA TGTGCCAGCAGTCTTACTAACCTACAAGAGACCCAGTACTTC. Amino acids: CASSLTNLQETQYF. Variable domain in full (rest from reference TRBV25-1 and TRBJ2-5): EADIYQTPRYLVIGTGKKITLECSQTMGHDKMYWYQQDPGMELHLIHYSYGVNSTEKGDLSSESTVSRIRTEHFPLTLESARPSHTSQYLCASSLTNLQETQYFGPGTRLLVL.

The chain recombines TRBV6-5 with TRBJ2-1; 11 nucleotides agree with TRBD2. In germline, CDR1 is MNHEY, CDR2 SVGAGI. The trim removed 2 bases at V and 0 bases at J, leaving 9 bases unmatched. This CDR3 has 19 amino acids. The CDR3 coding sequence is TGTGCCAGCAGTTACGGGGCTAGCGGGAGGACGAGCTCCTACAATGAGCAGTTCTTC. The encoded protein is CASSYGASGRTSSYNEQFF.

The chain is built from TRBV6-5 and TRBJ1-5, with D uncertain. Per germline, CDR1 MNHEY and CDR2 SVGAGI. The CDR3 sequence is 17 residues long. V shed 2 bases and J shed 0 bases, with 14 bases lying between them. The CDR3 DNA is TGTGCCAGCAGTTACGAGGGTGGGAGTTATAGCAATCAGCCCCAGCATTTT. Translating gives CASSYEGGSYSNQPQHF.

This clonotype was detected only a few times. The chain couples TRBV6-1 to TRBJ2-4; possibly TRBD1 for D (5 bases). The CDR3 spans 13 residues. The V end lost 5 bases, the J end lost 7 bases, and 12 bases lay between the germline ends. The germline CDR1 and CDR2 sequences are MNHNS and SASEGT. CDR3 amino acids: CASSPQGWNIQYF. The DNA for the CDR3 is TGTGCCAGCAGTCCGCAGGGTTGGAACATTCAGTACTTC.

The table lists this clonotype with many counts. The gene calls are TRBV20-1 and TRBJ2-5, with 7 bases that match TRBD2. CDR1 is DFQATT and CDR2 is SNEGSKA in the germline V gene (reference sequence). The CDR3 is made up of 16 amino acids. The V segment lost 0 bases and the J segment 5 bases; nucleotides outside the gene matches: 12. This chain's CDR3 is CSAREGRWEGGETQYF. For the CDR3, the DNA is TGCAGTGCTAGAGAAGGACGGTGGGAGGGAGGTGAGACCCAGTACTTC.

The V gene is TRBV7-9, the J gene TRBJ2-3; 7 nucleotides line up with TRBD2. The CDR3 spans 13 residues. Trimming removed 7 bases from V and 8 bases from J; junction bases left unmatched: 9. CDR1 and CDR2 (germline): SEHNR, FQNEAQ (reference sequence). As DNA, the CDR3 is TGTGCCAGCATTGGCCGGGGCGGGAGTACGCAGTATTTT. Its translation: CASIGRGGSTQYF.

The sample holds a few counts of this clonotype. V and J are TRBV20-1 and TRBJ2-4; a possible D gene is TRBD1 (6 bases). The CDR3 contains 17 residues. Germline loops: CDR1 DFQATT, CDR2 SNEGSKA (reference sequence). V shed 6 bases and J shed 1 base, with 22 bases lying between them. Written as DNA, the CDR3 is TGCAGTGCCCCCAGGGGAAGAGGGCTATATGCCAAAAACATTCAGTACTTC. Encoded protein: CSAPRGRGLYAKNIQYF.

J is TRBJ2-7 and V is TRBV20-1, with TRBD1 matching 9 bases. This CDR3 region has 14 residues. Looked up from germline, CDR1 is DFQATT and CDR2 is SNEGSKA (reference sequence). Germline trimming cut 5 bases from V and 2 bases from J; bases unmatched to any gene: 7. The CDR3, as DNA: TGCAGTGCTGGAAACAGGGGGCCGACCTACGAGCAGTACTTC. It encodes CSAGNRGPTYEQYF.

This clonotype was picked up a small number of times. The rearrangement uses TRBV27 and TRBJ2-1, with 8 bases matching TRBD1. V trimming: 6 bases; J trimming: 8 bases; junction bases outside the gene matches: 9. The CDR3 runs to 14 residues. The germline V gene encodes CDR1 MNHEY and CDR2 SMNVEV (reference sequence). The CDR3 nucleotides read TGTGCCAGCAGCCTCGGACAGGGAATCGATGAGCAGTTCTTC. It yields the protein CASSLGQGIDEQFF.

This clonotype was seen a handful of times. The V call is TRBV4-3, the J call TRBJ2-3, with 8 bases that match TRBD2. The CDR3 totals 15 residues. Per germline, CDR1 LGHNA and CDR2 YSLEER. J gave up 1 base and V 2 bases, and 2 bases lay outside the gene matches. In DNA form, the CDR3 reads TGCGCCAGCAGCCAACTCGGGGGGGGCACAGATACGCAGTATTTT. As protein: CASSQLGGGTDTQYF.

This clonotype was picked up one time. The chain carries TRBV7-9 and TRBJ1-4, with TRBD1 as a possible D gene (6 bases). V gave up 6 bases and J gave up 7 bases, with 21 bases separating them. The germline gives CDR1 SEHNR, CDR2 FQNEAQ (reference sequence). The CDR3 spans 16 residues. The CDR3 region is CASRYTGGRGSEKLFF. For the CDR3, the DNA is TGTGCCAGCAGATACACGGGGGGCAGGGGATCTGAAAAACTGTTTTTT. The entire variable domain, with the rest obtained from reference TRBV7-9 and TRBJ1-4, is as follows: DTGVSQNPRHKITKRGQNVTFRCDPISEHNRLYWYRQTLGQGPEFLTYFQNEAQLEKSRLLSDRFSAERPKGSFSTLEIQRTEQGDSAMYLCASRYTGGRGSEKLFFGSGTQLSVL.

Comment on this clonotype: The junction does not match germline at one end; this may be a read error. The chain is built from TRBV28 and TRBJ2-7; D unresolved. The V gene's germline CDR1 is MDHEN and CDR2 SYDVKM. This CDR3 has 13 amino acids. This CDR3 is CASSFGMTYKQYF. CDR3 coding DNA: TGTGCCAGCAGTTTTGGGATGACCTACAAGCAGTACTTC.

This clonotype was counted at least ten times. The V call is TRBV4-3, the J call TRBJ2-5; D may correspond to TRBD1 or TRBD2 (5 bases each). Germline CDR1 reads LGHNA; CDR2 reads YSLEER. The CDR3 totals 13 residues. Trimming took off 4 bases at V and 5 bases at J, with 11 bases between the two ends. DNA of the CDR3: TGCGCCAGCAGCCCCGGGACCCGGGAGACCCAGTACTTC. It translates to CASSPGTRETQYF.

The chain is built from TRBV6-2 or TRBV6-3 and TRBJ2-6; TRBD1 matches 7 bases. The V segment lost 4 bases and the J segment 0 bases; nucleotides outside the gene matches: 6. The CDR3 length is 17 residues. Germline V CDR1 and CDR2: MNHEY, SVGEGT. DNA of the CDR3: TGTGCCAGCAGTTCGGACAGGTCTCTCTCTGGGGCCAACGTCCTGACTTTC. This translates into CASSSDRSLSGANVLTF.

The J gene is TRBJ2-1, the V gene TRBV4-2, with 8 bases aligning to TRBD1. The CDR3 length is 16 residues. Germline V gene lookup returns CDR1 LGHNA and CDR2 YNFKEQ. V lost 1 base, J lost 2 bases, and 4 bases stayed unmatched. CDR3 nucleotide sequence: TGTGCCAGCAGCCAAGCCGACAGGGGCCCCTACAATGAGCAGTTCTTC. Translating it yields CASSQADRGPYNEQFF.

In the case of this clonotype: Mismatch with germline at one junction end may stem from a read error. The chain combines TRBV10-3 with TRBJ1-4; possible D gene TRBD1, 5 bases. The CDR3 length is 17 residues. Looked up from germline, CDR1 is ENHRY and CDR2 is SYGVKD. DNA of the CDR3: TGTGCCATCAGTGAGGTATGGAGGGGCTCGCACCGCGAAAATCTGTTTTTT. This gives the protein CAISEVWRGSHRENLFF.

CDR3 in amino acids: CASSQGGYGYTF. The CDR3 DNA reads as TGTGCCAGCAGTCAGGGGGGCTATGGCTACACCTTC. V gene TRBV25-1 combines with J gene TRBJ1-2; 7 nucleotides agree with TRBD1. V was clipped by 5 bases and J by 4 bases; unmatched bases: 1. Germline assignment: CDR1 MGHDK and CDR2 SYGVNS. This CDR3 spans 12 amino acids.

The chain has TRBV19 and TRBJ2-1, with 9 bases that match TRBD2. Germline lookup yields CDR1 LNHDA and CDR2 SQIVND (reference sequence). J gave up 4 bases and V 2 bases, and 9 bases lay outside the gene matches. The CDR3 consists of 17 residues. The CDR3: CASSILASGKSYNEQFF. CDR3 sequence (DNA): TGTGCCAGTAGTATATTGGCTAGCGGGAAATCTTACAATGAGCAGTTCTTC.

The chain recombines TRBV29-1 with TRBJ2-2; D unclear. This CDR3 is 15 amino acids long. Trimming left V 2 bases short and J 4 bases short, with 14 bases between. In germline, CDR1 is SQVTM, CDR2 ANQGSEA. The CDR3 coding sequence is TGCAGCGTTGAAAGGGCCAGCGAAGGCACCGGGGAGCTGTTTTTT. Protein: CSVERASEGTGELFF.

This rearrangement joins TRBV9 to TRBJ2-5; no clear D. The CDR3 totals 13 residues. Germline CDR1 reads SGDLS; CDR2 reads YYNGEE. V gave up 1 base and J gave up 5 bases, with 9 bases separating them. The CDR3 sequence is CASSVRPKETQYF. The CDR3 coding sequence is TGTGCCAGCAGCGTAAGGCCAAAGGAGACCCAGTACTTC.

This clonotype was picked up a small number of times. This chain connects TRBV7-2 to TRBJ2-1; possibly TRBD2 for D (6 bases). The V gene lost 5 bases and the J gene lost 12 bases, with 14 bases spanning the gap. CDR3 length: 12 amino acids. Germline values: CDR1 SGHTA, CDR2 FQGNSA. The DNA of the CDR3 is TGTGCCAGCAGCCCATACGGGAGACGGCAGTTCTTC. Translating gives CASSPYGRRQFF. The full variable domain, with the rest looked up from reference TRBV7-2 and TRBJ2-1, is GAGVSQSPSNKVTEKGKDVELRCDPISGHTALYWYRQSLGQGLEFLIYFQGNSAPDKSGLPSDRFSAERTGGSVSTLTIQRTQQEDSAVYLCASSPYGRRQFFGPGTRLTVL.

This clonotype was detected a few times. This sequence joins TRBV12-3 or TRBV12-4 and TRBJ2-1, with D tentatively TRBD1 or TRBD2 (6 bases each). CDR3 length equals 14 residues. V lost 10 bases and J lost 9, with 22 bases in between. CDR3: CATSWGAQGGEQFF. The CDR3, as DNA: TGTGCCACCAGCTGGGGGGCCCAGGGTGGTGAGCAGTTCTTC.